The clone carrying this T cell receptor (beta chain) was seen many times. Its specificity is unknown. This entry is derived from a study of beta chain features in type 1 diabetes. Points from the study as a whole: cDNA-based reads could over-represent cells with high TCR expression. No resolution was reached here on whether HLA type influences TCRB rearrangement. Shortening of TCRB CDR3s, moderate but significant, appeared in all four CD4+ subsets of Type 1 diabetes patients.

The investigators reverse transcribed all of the isolated RNA, so they sequenced expressed TCRB transcripts. Generated by immunoSEQ multiplex PCR, the TCRdb table keeps only in-frame clones and is missing some. The table records 80,000 to 90,000 clones, roughly 34% of them present only once. V lost 0 bases and J lost 7, with 16 bases in between. Germline loops: CDR1 LGHNA, CDR2 YNFKEQ. This CDR3 is built from 16 residues. The chain has TRBV4-2 and TRBJ2-1; D unresolved. The sample taken for sequencing was stem cell memory CD4+ T cells from blood. The receptor comes from a woman between 18 and 29 years old in good health. The CDR3 nucleotides read TGTGCCAGCAGCCAAGATACACTACCCCTGGGTAATGAGCAGTTCTTC. Translated: CASSQDTLPLGNEQFF.